Listed below are T cell receptor beta chains from one sample, sequenced in a study of shared clonotypes between healthy human individuals. Generated by immunoSEQ multiplex PCR, the TCRdb table keeps only in-frame clones and is missing some. Found here are fewer than 850,000 clones, around 96% of them singletons; the top ten hold about 0.22%. The sample consisted of naive CD8+ T cells sorted from blood. Source of these receptors: a man aged 25-40 years in good health. CDR3s include the opening cysteine and the closing phenylalanine or tryptophan. The order of the fields is V gene, D gene, J gene, CDR3 protein, CDR3 DNA. A D gene is named only where the DNA matches it firmly.

TRBV6-5,NA,TRBJ1-4,CASRSQTGINEKLFF,TGTGCCAGCAGATCCCAGACGGGAATTAATGAAAAACTGTTTTTT
TRBV27,NA,TRBJ1-2,CASSSRSYGYTF,TGTGCCAGCAGTTCGAGGAGTTATGGCTACACCTTC
TRBV7-9,NA,TRBJ2-1,CASSYGSGEYNEQFF,TGTGCCAGCAGCTACGGGAGCGGAGAATACAATGAGCAGTTCTTC
TRBV28,TRBD1,TRBJ1-5,CASSRLPGTGIGEWVSQPQHF,TGTGCCAGCAGCCGACTCCCCGGGACAGGTATTGGGGAATGGGTTAGTCAGCCCCAGCATTTT
TRBV25-1,TRBD1,TRBJ2-7,CASGDRSYEQYF,TGTGCCAGCGGGGACAGGTCCTACGAGCAGTACTTC
TRBV30,NA,TRBJ2-1,CACPRRNEQFF,TGTGCCTGCCCCCGACGCAATGAGCAGTTCTTC
TRBV7-8,NA,TRBJ2-5,CASSLASPRELTTQYF,TGTGCCAGCAGCTTAGCGTCCCCACGGGAGTTGACGACCCAGTACTTC
TRBV6-5,TRBD2,TRBJ2-7,CASSLWEGFSYEQYF,TGTGCCAGCAGTTTGTGGGAGGGGTTCTCCTACGAGCAGTACTTC
TRBV4-1,TRBD1,TRBJ2-7,CASSTEQGAYEQYF,TGCGCCAGCAGTACCGAGCAGGGGGCATACGAGCAGTACTTC
TRBV5-1,NA,TRBJ2-7,CASSLADGATYEQYF,TGCGCCAGCAGCTTGGCCGATGGGGCGACCTACGAGCAGTACTTC
TRBV6-5,NA,TRBJ1-5,CASSYSIAGPQHF,TGTGCCAGCAGTTACTCGATAGCGGGGCCCCAGCATTTT